This entry lists 31 T cell receptor beta chains sequenced from one sample in a study of cytomegalovirus exposure and HLA in healthy donors. PCR amplification relied on 60 Vbeta primers (plus 13 Jbeta primers). TCRdb's table, derived via immunoSEQ multiplex PCR, lists solely in-frame clones and lacks some. The sample contains 150,000 to 160,000 clones, 80% to 90% of which appear only once. The specimen was PBMCs. The receptors shown here come from a young woman in good health and CMV-seronegative.

The chain has TRBV21-1 and TRBJ2-1; the D segment call TRBD2 is taken from the table without a DNA check. TRBV21-1 is a recognized pseudogene. CDR3 size: 15 residues. Here the CDR3 DNA reads TGTGCCAGCAGCTTCTTGGGCGGGAGGACTTGTGAGCAGTTCTTC. Translating it yields CASSFLGGRTCEQFF.

The chain couples TRBV15 to TRBJ2-2, with a weak D call TRBD1 (6 bases). Germline CDR1 reads LNHNV; CDR2 reads YYDKDF (reference sequence). V lost 5 bases, J lost 1 base, and 8 bases lay in between. The CDR3 totals 14 residues. The CDR3 nucleotides are TGTGCCACCAGCCTACAGGGGAACACCGGGGAGCTGTTTTTT. Protein: CATSLQGNTGELFF.

The chain recombines TRBV5-5 with TRBJ1-5; a weak D match, TRBD1 (6 bases). The CDR3 has 14 residues. In germline, CDR1 is SGHKS, CDR2 YYEKEE (reference sequence). V shed 0 bases and J shed 6 bases, with 10 bases lying between them. The CDR3 DNA sequence: TGTGCCAGCAGCTTGGGACAGGCACGTCAGCCCCAGCATTTT. It codes for CASSLGQARQPQHF.

This clone was picked up one time. The chain has TRBV5-1 and TRBJ2-7, with 9 bases that match TRBD1. The CDR3 is 14 amino acids. Germline V gene sequence: CDR1 SGHRS, CDR2 YFSETQ. V dropped 0 bases and J dropped 6; count of bases not matched to a gene: 4. CDR3 nucleotides: TGCGCCAGCAGCTTGGACAGGGGGCTAGTCGAGCAGTACTTC. This gives the protein CASSLDRGLVEQYF.

The J gene is TRBJ2-5, the V gene TRBV4-2; D is perhaps TRBD1 (5 bases). With the DNA end fitting TRBJ2-7 better, the J assignment may be wrong. The CDR3 extends over 15 amino acids. The germline V gene has CDR1 LGHNA and CDR2 YNFKEQ. CDR3 sequence reads: CASSQDRVGFFEQYF. The CDR3 region has the DNA TGTGCCAGCAGCCAAGACAGGGTCGGCTTCTTCGAGCAGTACTTC.

The CDR3: CSVELGAPNTEAFF. Written as DNA, the CDR3 is TGCAGCGTTGAATTGGGGGCTCCGAACACTGAAGCTTTCTTT. The chain couples TRBV29-1 to TRBJ1-1, with TRBD1 as a possible D gene (6 bases). Germline CDR1 and CDR2: SQVTM and ANQGSEA. CDR3 size: 14 residues. V lost 2 bases, J lost 1 base, and 11 bases lay in between.

The chain employs TRBV28 and TRBJ2-1; D is possibly TRBD2 (6 bases). The germline V gene has CDR1 MDHEN and CDR2 SYDVKM. The CDR3 loop spans 17 amino acids. The V end lost 2 bases, the J end lost 0 bases, and 14 bases lay between the germline ends. CDR3 region: CASSLLAGPSSYNEQFF. CDR3 in DNA: TGTGCCAGCAGTTTACTCGCGGGGCCGAGCTCCTACAATGAGCAGTTCTTC.

The chain combines TRBV15 with TRBJ2-3, with a possible D match to TRBD2 (5 bases). Trimming left V 1 base short and J 0 bases short, with 11 bases between. The CDR3 is made up of 16 amino acids. From germline, CDR1 is LNHNV and CDR2 YYDKDF (reference sequence). CDR3 residues: CATSRGLAASTDTQYF. The DNA of the CDR3 is TGTGCCACCAGCAGAGGGCTAGCCGCTAGCACAGATACGCAGTATTTT. The whole variable domain, remainder taken from reference TRBV15 and TRBJ2-3, is DAMVIQNPRYQVTQFGKPVTLSCSQTLNHNVMYWYQQKSSQAPKLLFHYYDKDFNNEADTPDNFQSRRPNTSFCFLDIRSPGLGDTAMYLCATSRGLAASTDTQYFGPGTRLTVL.

This clone appeared a single time. The CDR3 reads CASSEEDRGRDEQYF. The CDR3 DNA reads as TGTGCCAGCAGTGAAGAAGACAGGGGGCGAGACGAGCAGTACTTC. This chain connects TRBV2 to TRBJ2-7; 10 bases match TRBD1. CDR1 and CDR2 from the germline V gene are SNHLY and FYNNEI. The trim removed 1 base at V and 5 bases at J, leaving 5 bases unmatched. The CDR3 covers 15 residues. The full variable domain, completed using reference TRBV2 and TRBJ2-7, is EPEVTQTPSHQVTQMGQEVILRCVPISNHLYFYWYRQILGQKVEFLVSFYNNEISEKSEIFDDQFSVERPDGSNFTLKIRSTKLEDSAMYFCASSEEDRGRDEQYFGPGTRLTVT.

This clone is a singleton in its sample. V usage is TRBV28 and J usage is TRBJ1-2; D not resolved. CDR3 length: 12 residues. V was clipped by 3 bases and J by 3 bases, with 5 bases between them. Germline CDR1 is MDHEN and CDR2 is SYDVKM. The CDR3 loop reads CASSFRDYGYTF. In nucleotides, the CDR3 is TGTGCCAGCAGTTTCCGGGACTATGGCTACACCTTC.

J is TRBJ2-1 and V is TRBV6-5, with unresolved D. Between the trimmed V and J ends, which lost 0 bases and 0 bases, there was a span of 6 bases. Germline loops: CDR1 MNHEY, CDR2 SVGAGI. The CDR3 totals 15 residues. This CDR3 reads CASSYSSSSYNEQFF. The DNA for the CDR3 is TGTGCCAGCAGTTACTCTAGCAGCTCCTACAATGAGCAGTTCTTC.

The genes are TRBV6-4 and TRBJ2-3; D not resolved. Trimming removed 2 bases from V and 5 bases from J, with 14 bases in between. The CDR3 covers 15 residues. CDR1 is MRHNA, CDR2 SNTAGT, per germline. The CDR3 protein is CASSDVGGSEDTQYF. The CDR3 DNA follows: TGTGCCAGCAGTGACGTCGGCGGATCCGAAGATACGCAGTATTTT.

The CDR3: CASTRTGTTGELFF. CDR3 DNA: TGTGCCAGTACCAGGACAGGGACCACCGGGGAGCTGTTTTTT. This chain connects TRBV19 to TRBJ2-2; 8 bases match TRBD1. Germline-derived CDR1 and CDR2 are LNHDA and SQIVND (reference sequence). With 7 bases clipped from V and 4 bases from J, the junction kept 5 bases outside the gene matches. The CDR3 consists of 14 residues. Together with reference TRBV19 and TRBJ2-2, the CDR3 gives the full variable domain: DGGITQSPKYLFRKEGQNVTLSCEQNLNHDAMYWYRQDPGQGLRLIYYSQIVNDFQKGDIAEGYSVSREKKESFPLTVTSAQKNPTAFYLCASTRTGTTGELFFGEGSRLTVL.

The chain uses TRBV28 and TRBJ2-7; TRBD1 matches at 7 bases. The germline CDR1 and CDR2 sequences are MDHEN and SYDVKM. The V and J ends lost 4 bases and 3 bases, in that order; junction bases with no gene match: 9. This CDR3 spans 15 amino acids. As DNA, the CDR3 is TGTGCCAGCAGTTCTTCCGGGACAGACTACTACGAGCAGTACTTC. Translating it yields CASSSSGTDYYEQYF.

V usage is TRBV7-2 and J usage is TRBJ2-5, with a tentative D call TRBD2 (5 bases). V lost 4 bases to trimming and J lost 1 base, with 7 bases between them. The CDR3 length is 13 residues. Germline values: CDR1 SGHTA, CDR2 FQGNSA. CDR3 loop: CASSWTGQETQYF. CDR3 nucleotide sequence: TGTGCCAGCAGCTGGACTGGCCAAGAGACCCAGTACTTC.

A note on this clone: Other DNA sequences in this specimen translate into the identical CDR3. The chain carries TRBV7-9 and TRBJ2-6; the D gene is possibly TRBD2 (5 bases). V was trimmed by 1 base and J by 2 bases, leaving 18 bases between them. CDR1 and CDR2 (germline): SEHNR, FQNEAQ (reference sequence). The CDR3 contains 19 residues. The CDR3 DNA sequence: TGTGCCAGCAGCTTAGTGGGAGCCTCCCAGTGGACTGGGGCCAACGTCCTGACTTTC. Translation: CASSLVGASQWTGANVLTF.

The sample holds a few counts of this clone. This rearrangement joins TRBV6-1 to TRBJ2-1, with D perhaps TRBD2 (7 bases). The CDR3 extends over 15 amino acids. Trimming cost V 3 bases and J 7 bases, with 16 bases left between them. Germline CDR1 reads MNHNS; CDR2 reads SASEGT. CDR3 region: CASSDGDGGPNEQFF. The CDR3 coding sequence is TGTGCCAGCAGTGACGGGGACGGGGGGCCAAATGAGCAGTTCTTC.

In its sample, this clone was seen once. The chain uses TRBV27 and TRBJ2-1; D unresolved. The CDR3 covers 14 residues. Germline V lookup: CDR1 MNHEY, CDR2 SMNVEV (reference sequence). V was cut by 2 bases and J by 0 bases, with 5 bases left in between. In DNA, the CDR3 is TGTGCCAGCAGTTTAGCGGACTCCTACAATGAGCAGTTCTTC. This encodes CASSLADSYNEQFF.

V is TRBV28 and J is TRBJ2-7; the D gene is possibly TRBD2 (5 bases). Germline V gene data show CDR1 as MDHEN and CDR2 as SYDVKM. This CDR3 comprises 12 residues. Trimming took off 4 bases at V and 5 bases at J, with 9 bases between the two ends. The CDR3 here is CASSSGVHEQYF. The CDR3 DNA follows: TGTGCCAGCAGTTCCGGGGTCCACGAGCAGTACTTC.

This clone appeared a few times. V is TRBV2 and J is TRBJ2-3; the match to TRBD2 covers 8 bases. From germline, CDR1 is SNHLY and CDR2 FYNNEI. This CDR3 spans 14 amino acids. V lost 6 bases to trimming and J lost 4 bases; unmatched junction nucleotides: 6. CDR3 bases: TGTGCCAGCAGCCGGGGGGGCATAGCAGATACGCAGTATTTT. Its translation: CASSRGGIADTQYF.

The rearrangement links TRBV27 to TRBJ2-7; 7 nucleotides match TRBD1. This CDR3 spans 16 amino acids. Germline CDR1 reads MNHEY; CDR2 reads SMNVEV (reference sequence). With V trimmed by 5 bases and J by 4 bases, 14 bases remained unmatched. In DNA, the CDR3 is TGTGCCAGCAGTCCCACCCAGACAGGGATTGCTTACGAGCAGTACTTC. This sequence encodes CASSPTQTGIAYEQYF.

The chain joins TRBV7-2 to TRBJ1-5; 9 nucleotides match TRBD1. The CDR3 has 15 residues. Germline CDR1 and CDR2: SGHTA and FQGNSA. The trim removed 1 base at V and 7 bases at J, leaving 5 bases unmatched. Here the CDR3 reads CASSLETGGGQPQHF. The CDR3, as DNA: TGTGCCAGCAGCTTAGAGACAGGGGGAGGGCAGCCCCAGCATTTT.

The chain links TRBV15 to TRBJ1-5; D perhaps matches TRBD1 (5 bases). Trimming pared 1 base from V and 2 bases from J, leaving 18 bases between. The CDR3 has 18 amino acids. Looked up from germline, CDR1 is LNHNV and CDR2 is YYDKDF (reference sequence). CDR3 DNA sequence: TGTGCCACCAGCAGAGGGCCCGGGGGGGGTGTAGGCAATCAGCCCCAGCATTTT. Protein sequence: CATSRGPGGGVGNQPQHF. The variable domain in full, completed from reference TRBV15 and TRBJ1-5, reads DAMVIQNPRYQVTQFGKPVTLSCSQTLNHNVMYWYQQKSSQAPKLLFHYYDKDFNNEADTPDNFQSRRPNTSFCFLDIRSPGLGDTAMYLCATSRGPGGGVGNQPQHFGDGTRLSIL.

The chain recombines TRBV7-2 with TRBJ2-5, with D maybe TRBD1 (6 bases). This CDR3 is 15 amino acids long. The germline V gene has CDR1 SGHTA and CDR2 FQGNSA. V was clipped by 2 bases and J by 1 base, with 11 bases between them. The CDR3 here is CASSLRTDPQETQYF. The CDR3 DNA sequence: TGTGCCAGCAGCTTACGGACAGACCCCCAAGAGACCCAGTACTTC.

The V and J genes are TRBV7-2 and TRBJ1-5; D is undetermined. V was trimmed by 1 base and J by 2 bases, leaving 9 bases between them. Germline values: CDR1 SGHTA, CDR2 FQGNSA. This CDR3 has 15 amino acids. The CDR3, as DNA: TGTGCCAGCAGCTTAGGTCACTCGGGCAATCAGCCCCAGCATTTT. Its protein is CASSLGHSGNQPQHF.

This clone has only a few counts. The chain is built from TRBV18 and TRBJ1-6; D gene ambiguous. The CDR3 length is 15 residues. V was clipped by 6 bases and J by 7 bases, with 16 bases between them. Looked up from germline, CDR1 is KGHSH and CDR2 is LQKENI. The CDR3 protein is CASSPTYGENSPLHF. The DNA of the CDR3 is TGTGCCAGCTCTCCGACCTACGGGGAAAATTCACCCCTCCACTTT.

This clone appeared a few times. The chain joins TRBV19 to TRBJ1-1, with D unclear. Between the trimmed V and J ends, which lost 4 bases and 5 bases, there was a span of 5 bases. This CDR3 is 11 amino acids long. Germline CDR1 is LNHDA and CDR2 is SQIVND (reference sequence). The CDR3 DNA reads TGTGCCAGTAGTACGGGGACTGAAGCTTTCTTT. It encodes CASSTGTEAFF.

In regard to this clone: This sample also contains other DNA sequences that code for the same CDR3. CDR3 amino acids: CASSPWTEETQYF. For the CDR3, the DNA is TGCGCCAGCAGCCCGTGGACAGAAGAGACCCAGTACTTC. The chain combines TRBV5-1 with TRBJ2-5, with D perhaps TRBD1 (6 bases). In germline, CDR1 is SGHRS, CDR2 YFSETQ. This CDR3 contains 13 residues. V lost 4 bases and J 3 bases, leaving 10 bases between the germline ends.

This chain connects TRBV2 to TRBJ1-6; D unclear. V shed 6 bases and J shed 8 bases, with 11 bases lying between them. CDR1 and CDR2 (germline): SNHLY, FYNNEI. The CDR3 is 13 residues long. CDR3 in amino acids: CASRKEGDSPLHF. The CDR3 bases are TGTGCCAGCAGAAAGGAGGGTGATTCACCCCTCCACTTT. Complete variable domain (other parts from reference TRBV2 and TRBJ1-6): EPEVTQTPSHQVTQMGQEVILRCVPISNHLYFYWYRQILGQKVEFLVSFYNNEISEKSEIFDDQFSVERPDGSNFTLKIRSTKLEDSAMYFCASRKEGDSPLHFGNGTRLTVT.

The chain couples TRBV2 to TRBJ1-5, with TRBD1 as a possible D gene (6 bases). The CDR3 totals 14 residues. V lost 4 bases and J lost 6, with 13 bases in between. The germline gives CDR1 SNHLY, CDR2 FYNNEI. DNA for the CDR3: TGTGCCAGCAGTGTGGACAGAGGCCTTCAGCCCCAGCATTTT. Its translation is CASSVDRGLQPQHF.

The V call is TRBV18, the J call TRBJ2-7, with TRBD2 identical over 16 bases. CDR1 is KGHSH and CDR2 is LQKENI in the germline V gene. V was pared by 4 bases and J by 3 bases, with 3 bases of the junction left unmatched. This CDR3 has 16 amino acids. CDR3 DNA sequence: TGTGCCAGCTCACGGGGACTAGCGGGGGGGATCTACGAGCAGTACTTC. Translating gives CASSRGLAGGIYEQYF.